The clone carrying this T cell receptor (beta chain) has a count of ten or more. The antigen is undetermined. The sample is drawn from a study of T-cell memory formation after mild COVID-19. Study details: Among the donors, TCR clusters were largely specific to each donor.

The authors produced TCR alpha and TCR beta cDNA libraries with sample barcodes and UMIs by 5'RACE using constant-segment primers. TCRdb reanalysed the 5' RACE reads using MiXCR and keeps one entry per CDR3 protein. The sample holds a few hundred thousand distinct CDR3 sequences, about 16% seen once. Findings of the study overall: Contracting CD4+ clones sat mainly in CM and EM; CD8+ in EMRA. Prior to infection, memory already included some responding clones, suggesting cross-reactive memory joined.

V was shortened by 1 base and J by 1 base, with 14 bases between the two germline ends. The V gene's germline CDR1 is WSHSY and CDR2 SAAADI. CDR3 length: 17 amino acids. The sequenced sample was PBMCs or a T cell subset sorted from them (not recorded which). The TCR comes from a young man who had mild COVID-19 (a few samples of this study predate the infection). Cell type and time point are not known. This chain uses TRBV10-2 with TRBJ2-4; D remains unclear. For the CDR3, the DNA is TGCGCCAGCAGTGAGTTCCCAGCAGAATGGGCCAAAAACATTCAGTACTTC. Amino acids: CASSEFPAEWAKNIQYF.